This T cell receptor beta chain stems from a study of blood T cell repertoires in COVID-19 (dated by TCRdb to 2018 to 2021). Regarding the research as a whole: Samples from collaborators originated in the United States, Italy and Spain and spanned both the acute and convalescent phases of COVID-19. Samples were obtained from the ongoing ImmuneRACE study (first 160 participants) and from over 1,000 subjects provided by 6 global collaborators. Sample metadata almost always included a de-identified subject ID, COVID-19 status, age in years and sex. The prospective study material was composed of cDNA or gDNA derived from T cells, B-cell-depleted T cells, or PBMCs. The dataset comprised deeply sampled blood TCRbeta repertoires from subjects exposed to, actively infected with, or recovered from COVID-19. Where available, HLA class I and class II types were taken from metadata supplied by the sample provider and were not determined by assay-based typing. The repertoires were released in a freely available public database meant as a resource for research on the immune response to SARS-CoV-2. Results the study describes overall, beyond this receptor: The quantity of clinical and demographic metadata differed by source and by participant and was supplied without curation.

TCRbeta CDR3 regions were amplified from genomic DNA by means of the immunoSEQ Assay, a bias-controlled multiplex PCR. In the source study's methods: Within the assay, amplification of reference gene primers was used to estimate how many nucleated cells each sample contained. To quantify the absolute abundance of each unique TCRbeta CDR3 rearrangement, sequence reads were collapsed and filtered. For each sample, productive Simpson clonality was calculated as the square root of Simpson's diversity index over productive rearrangements. TCRdb's version of the immuneACCESS table is confined to in-frame rearrangements and falls short of the full clone set. An unresolved V gene accounts for under half of the shortfall where checked; the remainder is of unknown origin. V, J and clone size are those of that table, while D and trimming were read from the DNA. Within this sample are some 190,000 clones, with around 82% of them counted one time only. About 4.5% of the sample is in the top ten clones.

Turning to this clone: This clone's antigen is unknown. Base qualities were left out, and no much larger clone turns up one base away.

In the prospective study, participants were about 18 to 100 years old, resided in about two dozen geographic areas of the United States, and were enrolled through a virtual design. In the prospective study, cohorts were assigned on the basis of participant-reported clinical history obtained from a screening survey and a study questionnaire. In the prospective study, mobile phlebotomists collected whole blood, serum and a nasopharyngeal or oropharyngeal swab from each participant. Prospective study participants could optionally give additional blood draws and questionnaires over a roughly two-month period. Blood samples from the prospective study were shipped frozen or at room temperature prior to DNA extraction. This sequence originates from a man aged 30 to 39 with acute COVID-19. The sample comprised PBMCs or T cells enriched from blood (not recorded which).

Read as DNA, the sequence is TGTGCTAGTGGTTCACCGACAGGCACTGAAGCTTTCTTT. This is translated as CASGSPTGTEAFF. The chain is assembled from TRBV12-5 and TRBJ1-1, and possibly TRBD1, on 6 matching bases. V is cut by 4 bases and J by 4 bases, and the space between the germline ends is 10 bases. The germline V gene sets CDR1 to LGHNT and CDR2 to FRNRAP. Measured from the cysteine to the phenylalanine, the CDR3 is 13 residues long. Of all the DNA, just the CDR3 is kept, 39 bases in frame from base 1. Reference TRBV12-5 and TRBJ1-1 proteins supply the regions before and after the CDR3; the full variable domain is: DARVTQTPRHKVTEMGQEVTMRCQPILGHNTVFWYRQTMMQGLELLAYFRNRAPLDDSGMPKDRFSAEMPDATLATLKIQPSEPRDSAVYFCASGSPTGTEAFFGQGTRLTVV.